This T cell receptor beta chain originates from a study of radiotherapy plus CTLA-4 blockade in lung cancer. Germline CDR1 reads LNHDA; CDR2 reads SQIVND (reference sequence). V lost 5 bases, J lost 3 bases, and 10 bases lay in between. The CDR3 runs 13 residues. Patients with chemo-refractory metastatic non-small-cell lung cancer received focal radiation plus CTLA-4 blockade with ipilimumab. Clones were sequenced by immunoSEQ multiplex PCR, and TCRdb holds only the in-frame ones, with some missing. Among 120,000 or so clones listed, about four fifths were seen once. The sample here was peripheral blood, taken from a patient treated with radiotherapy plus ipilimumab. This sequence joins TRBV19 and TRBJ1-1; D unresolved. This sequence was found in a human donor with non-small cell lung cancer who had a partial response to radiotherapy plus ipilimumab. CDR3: CASSSRGDTEAFF. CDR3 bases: TGTGCCAGTAGTTCTCGCGGGGACACTGAAGCTTTCTTT.